The sequence of this T cell receptor beta chain was determined in a study of blood T cell repertoires in COVID-19. About the research overall: Sites in the United States, Italy and Spain provided acute and convalescent COVID-19 samples. The cDNA or gDNA used as material had been derived from T cells, B-cell-depleted T cells, or PBMCs.

Original processing notes: Estimated nucleated cell counts came from reference gene primer amplification. TCRdb keeps only in-frame clones here, not all; method: immunoSEQ multiplex PCR. V, J and clone size were drawn from that table, and D and trimming were deduced from the DNA. The sample has about 290,000 clones, around four fifths seen once. The CDR3 has 16 amino acids. V was clipped by 3 bases and J by 5 bases; unmatched bases: 8. Germline V lookup: CDR1 MNHEY, CDR2 SMNVEV (reference sequence). The origin of this receptor is a woman aged 45-65 years with active or convalescent COVID-19. Material for sequencing was peripheral blood. This rearrangement joins TRBV27 to TRBJ1-2; the match to TRBD1 covers 11 bases. CDR3 amino acids: CASSLDRGQALYGYTF. As DNA, the CDR3 is TGTGCCAGCAGTTTGGACAGGGGGCAGGCGCTTTATGGCTACACCTTC.